This TCR beta chain came from a study of siplizumab effects on memory and regulatory T cells. The table came from immunoSEQ multiplex PCR; TCRdb's copy has only in-frame clones and leaves some out. The sample consists of approximately 120,000 clones, roughly nine tenths of them appearing once. Study-wide results and caveats: The majority of clones, roughly 75-95% of proliferating CD4+ or CD8+ clones, lacked an assignable naive or memory phenotype. Naive T cells looked more diverse than memory cells, and they looked like major contributors to the alloresponse.

To note about this clone: Its specificity is unknown.

The CDR3 extends over 16 amino acids. CDR1 and CDR2 (germline): LGHNT, FRNRAP. V lost 8 bases and J 5 bases, leaving 24 bases between the germline ends. This TCR came from a human donor in good health. The sequencing sample was made of Tregs sorted from blood. The J gene is TRBJ1-1, the V gene TRBV12-5; D is perhaps TRBD1 (6 bases). The CDR3 DNA reads TGTGCTAGTTGGGGGAAGGGGGGTCGAAACGAAACTGAAGCTTTCTTT. This gives the protein CASWGKGGRNETEAFF.